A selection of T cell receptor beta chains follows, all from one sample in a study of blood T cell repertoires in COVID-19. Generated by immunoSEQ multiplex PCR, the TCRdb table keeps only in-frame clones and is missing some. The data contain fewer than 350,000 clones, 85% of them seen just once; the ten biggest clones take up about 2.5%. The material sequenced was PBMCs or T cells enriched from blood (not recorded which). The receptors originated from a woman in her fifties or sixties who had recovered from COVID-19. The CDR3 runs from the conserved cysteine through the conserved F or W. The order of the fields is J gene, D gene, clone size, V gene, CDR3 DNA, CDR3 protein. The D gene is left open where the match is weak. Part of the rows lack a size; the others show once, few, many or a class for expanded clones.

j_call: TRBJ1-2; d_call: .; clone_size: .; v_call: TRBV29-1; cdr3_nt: TGCAGCGTTGGGGGCAGGGGACCTAACTATGGCTACACCTTC; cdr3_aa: CSVGGRGPNYGYTF
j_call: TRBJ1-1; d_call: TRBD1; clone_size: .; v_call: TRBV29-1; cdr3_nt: TGCAGCGCCCTGGACAGGGGGATGAACACTGAAGCTTTCTTT; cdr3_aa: CSALDRGMNTEAFF
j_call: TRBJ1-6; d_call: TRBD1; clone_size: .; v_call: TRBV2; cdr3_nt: TGTGCCAGCAGGACAGGGGGGAATTCACCCCTCCACTTT; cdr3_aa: CASRTGGNSPLHF
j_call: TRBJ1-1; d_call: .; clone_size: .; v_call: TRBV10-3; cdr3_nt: TGTGCCATCAGTGCCGGGGGGCGCTTGGCTGAAGCTTTCTTT; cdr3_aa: CAISAGGRLAEAFF
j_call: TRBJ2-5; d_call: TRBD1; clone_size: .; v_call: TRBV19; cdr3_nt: TGTGCCAGTAGTAGGGACAGGGAAAAGACCCAGTACTTC; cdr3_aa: CASSRDREKTQYF
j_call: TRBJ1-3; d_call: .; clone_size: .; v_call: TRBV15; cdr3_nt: TGTGCCACCAGCAGAGACCAGGATAAATCTGGAAACACCATATATTTT; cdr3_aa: CATSRDQDKSGNTIYF
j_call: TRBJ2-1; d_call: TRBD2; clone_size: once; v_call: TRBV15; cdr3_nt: TGTGCCACCAGCAGACTGGGGACTAGCGGGCGGAATGAGCAGTTCTTC; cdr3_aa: CATSRLGTSGRNEQFF
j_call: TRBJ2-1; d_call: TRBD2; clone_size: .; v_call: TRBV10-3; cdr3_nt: TGTGCCATCAGGGGACTAGGCGCGGCGGGTGAGCAGTTCTTC; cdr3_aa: CAIRGLGAAGEQFF
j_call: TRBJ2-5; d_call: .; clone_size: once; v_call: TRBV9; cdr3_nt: TGTGCCAGCAGCTCCGGCGACCAGGATGCAGAGACCCAGTACTTC; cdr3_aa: CASSSGDQDAETQYF
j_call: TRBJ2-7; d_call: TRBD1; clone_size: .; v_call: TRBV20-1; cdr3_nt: TGCAGTGCTAGTGCGTTTGGGGCGAGGACAGGGGGCGTGGTGCAGTACTTC; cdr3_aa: CSASAFGARTGGVVQYF
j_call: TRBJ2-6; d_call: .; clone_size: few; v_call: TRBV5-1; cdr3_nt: TGCGCCAGCAGCTTGTCAGGGGTTGGGGCCAACGTCCTGACTTTC; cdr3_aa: CASSLSGVGANVLTF
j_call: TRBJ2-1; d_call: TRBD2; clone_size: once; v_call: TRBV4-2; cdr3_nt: TGTGCCAGCAGCTCACGACCAGGCGGGAGGCTTGGCTCCTACAATGAGCAGTTCTTC; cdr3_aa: CASSSRPGGRLGSYNEQFF
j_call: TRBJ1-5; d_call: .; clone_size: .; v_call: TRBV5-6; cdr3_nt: TGTGCCAGCAGCGAAAGGGGCCAGCCCCAGCATTTT; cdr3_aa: CASSERGQPQHF
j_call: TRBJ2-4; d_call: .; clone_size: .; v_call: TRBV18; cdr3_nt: TGTGCCAGCTCACCGCCAGGGTTTGAAGAAAACATTCAGTACTTC; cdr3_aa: CASSPPGFEENIQYF
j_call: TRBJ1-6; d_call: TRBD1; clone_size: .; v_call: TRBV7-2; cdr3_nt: TGTGCCAGCAGCACCAGGACAGGGCCTAATTCACCCCTCCACTTT; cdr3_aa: CASSTRTGPNSPLHF
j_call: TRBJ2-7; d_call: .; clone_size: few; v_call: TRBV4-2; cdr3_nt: TGTGCCAGCAGCCAAGATGTGGCTCAGACCTACGAGCAGTACTTC; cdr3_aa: CASSQDVAQTYEQYF
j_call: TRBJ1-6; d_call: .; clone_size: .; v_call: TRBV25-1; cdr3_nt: TGTGCCAGCAGGCTACAGGGACCAAATTCACCCCTCCACTTT; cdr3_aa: CASRLQGPNSPLHF
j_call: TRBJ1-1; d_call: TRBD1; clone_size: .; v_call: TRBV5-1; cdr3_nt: TGCGCCAGCAGCTTGGAAGGGACAGCCGAAGCTTTCTTT; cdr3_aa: CASSLEGTAEAFF
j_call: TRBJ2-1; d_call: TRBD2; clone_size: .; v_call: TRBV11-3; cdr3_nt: TGTGCCAGCAGCTTCCGGACTAGCGGGGGGGCAAATGAGCAGTTCTTC; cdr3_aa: CASSFRTSGGANEQFF
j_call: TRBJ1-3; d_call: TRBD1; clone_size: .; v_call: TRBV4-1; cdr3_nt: TGCGCCAGCAGCCAAGATGGGCAGGGGGCAAACACCATATATTTT; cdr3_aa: CASSQDGQGANTIYF
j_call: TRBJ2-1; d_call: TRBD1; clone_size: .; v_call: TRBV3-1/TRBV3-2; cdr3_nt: TGTGCCAGCAGCCTCCGGGACAGGGGGTACAATGAGCAGTTCTTC; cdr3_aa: CASSLRDRGYNEQFF
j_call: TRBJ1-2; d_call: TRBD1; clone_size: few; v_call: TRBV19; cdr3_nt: TGTGCCAGTAGTATAACAGGGGGCTCGTACTATGGCTACACCTTC; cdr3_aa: CASSITGGSYYGYTF
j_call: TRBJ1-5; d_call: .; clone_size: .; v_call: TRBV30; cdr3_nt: TGTGCCTGGAGTGTGATAGGCAATCAGCCCCAGCATTTT; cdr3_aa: CAWSVIGNQPQHF
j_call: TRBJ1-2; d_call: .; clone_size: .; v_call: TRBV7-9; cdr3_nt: TGTGCCAGCAGTCCTTTACGGCGGCTGGGCTACACCTTC; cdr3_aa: CASSPLRRLGYTF
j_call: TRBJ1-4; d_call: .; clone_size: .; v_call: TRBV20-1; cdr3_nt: TGCAGTGCTAGTGTCGGGTTTACTAATGAAAAACTGTTTTTT; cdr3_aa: CSASVGFTNEKLFF
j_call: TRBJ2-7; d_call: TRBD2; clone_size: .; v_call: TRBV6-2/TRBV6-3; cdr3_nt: TGTGCCAGCAGTCAACTAGCGGGAGGGCTCAACGAGCAGTACTTC; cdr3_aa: CASSQLAGGLNEQYF
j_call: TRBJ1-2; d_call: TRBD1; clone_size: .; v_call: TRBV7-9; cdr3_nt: TGTGCCAGCAGCTCGGACAGGGCAAACCACTATGGCTACACCTTC; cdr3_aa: CASSSDRANHYGYTF
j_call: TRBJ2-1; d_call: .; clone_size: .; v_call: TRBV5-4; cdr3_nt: TGTGCCAGCAGCTTGCAGGGCTCCTACAATGAGCAGTTCTTC; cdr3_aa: CASSLQGSYNEQFF
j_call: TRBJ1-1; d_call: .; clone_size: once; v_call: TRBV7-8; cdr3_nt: TGTGCCAGCAGCTCCAGCGGGGGGCTGAACACTGAAGCTTTCTTT; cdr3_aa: CASSSSGGLNTEAFF